Listed below are T cell receptor beta chains from one sample, sequenced in a study of T-cell reconstitution after alpha-beta-depleted transplantation in children. TCRdb re-derived calls from the PCR reads in MiXCR, one entry per CDR3 protein. Found here are 90,000 to 100,000 distinct CDR3 sequences, more than 20% of them singletons; the top ten hold roughly a fifth. The starting material was PBMCs, obtained before TCRalphabeta/CD19-depleted stem cell transplant. Source of these receptors: a boy under 10 years old with acute lymphoblastic leukemia, due to receive a stem cell transplant. CDR3s include the opening cysteine and the closing phenylalanine or tryptophan. Each record gives: V gene, J gene, clone size, D gene, CDR3 DNA, CDR3 protein. A D gene is named only where the DNA matches it firmly. Clone sizes are given selectively: once, few, many, or a class where the clone is expanded.

>TRBV20-1|TRBJ2-3|few|TRBD2
TGCAGTGCTGGGTCACTAGCGGGGTCGGATACGCAGTATTTT
CSAGSLAGSDTQYF
>TRBV7-2|TRBJ2-5|many|-
TGTGCCAGCAGCTTATATTCGGGGCAAGAGACCCAGTACTTC
CASSLYSGQETQYF
>TRBV7-8|TRBJ2-7|-|-
TGTGCCAGCAGCTCAACCGGAGAGCAGTACTTC
CASSSTGEQYF
>TRBV5-1|TRBJ2-5|many|-
TGCGCCAGCAGCTTGACGGCGGAGGGCCCTCAAGAGACCCAGTACTTC
CASSLTAEGPQETQYF
>TRBV25-1|TRBJ2-7|-|TRBD1
TGTGCCAGCAGTGGGACAGGCTCCTACGAGCAGTACTTC
CASSGTGSYEQYF
>TRBV7-8|TRBJ2-3|few|TRBD2
TGTGCCAGCAGCTTAGGATGGGGTACTAGCGGAGGGGCGTATTTT
CASSLGWGTSGGAYF
>TRBV4-3|TRBJ2-1|-|TRBD2
TGCGCCAGCAGCCCAAGGACAGCGGGAGTCTCTATCTATGAGCAGTTCTTC
CASSPRTAGVSIYEQFF
>TRBV20-1|TRBJ2-1|-|TRBD2
TGCAGTGCTAGAGAAAGGACTAGCGGAGGGTACCACTACAATGAGCAGTTCTTC
CSARERTSGGYHYNEQFF
>TRBV24-1|TRBJ1-5|few|-
TGTGCCACCAGTGATTCGACTGGGGTTTTCAATCAGCCCCAGCATTTT
CATSDSTGVFNQPQHF
>TRBV5-1|TRBJ1-3|few|-
TGCGCCAGCAGCTTGGAGGCGCGAAACACCATATATTTT
CASSLEARNTIYF
>TRBV7-8|TRBJ2-1|-|TRBD1
TGTGCCAGCAGCCTACGACAGGGGGCAGTCGCCTACAATGAGCAGTTCTTC
CASSLRQGAVAYNEQFF
>TRBV20-1|TRBJ2-7|few|TRBD2
TGCAGTGCCCCCTGGACTAGCGGAGGGGGCGAGCAGTACTTC
CSAPWTSGGGEQYF
>TRBV6-2/TRBV6-3|TRBJ2-3|few|TRBD2
TGTGCCAGCAGTCGCGGGGGGGACTCAGATACGCAGTATTTT
CASSRGGDSDTQYF
>TRBV29-1|TRBJ2-1|few|-
TGCAGCGTTGAAAGGTCCCTAGCCGGGTCCTACAATGAGCAGTTCTTC
CSVERSLAGSYNEQFF
>TRBV7-9|TRBJ2-1|-|TRBD2
TGTGCCAGCAGCTTACCCCGACTAGCGGGAGGGCTGGATGAGCAGTTCTTC
CASSLPRLAGGLDEQFF
>TRBV25-1|TRBJ1-6|few|-
TGTGCCAGCAGTACAGGCCCTATGGATATTTCACCCCTCCACTTT
CASSTGPMDISPLHF
>TRBV7-8|TRBJ2-3|-|-
TGTGCCAGCAACTTCCTCGGGCAGACAGATACGCAGTATTTT
CASNFLGQTDTQYF
>TRBV5-1|TRBJ2-7|once|-
TGCGCCAGCAGCTTTGGGGACACCAACGAGCAGTACTTC
CASSFGDTNEQYF
>TRBV7-9|TRBJ2-7|-|-
TGTGCCAGCAGCCCTCGGGACCGAGGACCCTACGAGCAGTACTTC
CASSPRDRGPYEQYF
>TRBV20-1|TRBJ2-5|many|-
TGCAGTGGCCAAATTCAAGAGACCCAGTACTTC
CSGQIQETQYF
>TRBV28|TRBJ1-5|-|-
TGTGCCAGCAGAATCGGGAAACTTAGCAATCAGCCCCAGCATTTT
CASRIGKLSNQPQHF
>TRBV9|TRBJ2-3|-|-
TGTGCCAGCAGCGCCCTTAGCGGAGGGCCCACAGATACGCAGTATTTT
CASSALSGGPTDTQYF
>TRBV13|TRBJ2-5|-|-
TGTGCCAGCAGCGGCCGACTAGGTCATTCAGAGACCCAGTACTTC
CASSGRLGHSETQYF
>TRBV5-5|TRBJ2-5|-|-
TGTGCCAGCAGCTTGATGGAGGGGAGACAAGAGACCCAGTACTTC
CASSLMEGRQETQYF
>TRBV7-7|TRBJ1-1|-|-
TGTGCCAGCAGCTTAATTCGGGGGAACACTGAAGCTTTCTTT
CASSLIRGNTEAFF
>TRBV10-2|TRBJ2-1|many|-
TGCGCCAGCAGTGAGTCGAGAGGAAGTGAGCAGTTCTTC
CASSESRGSEQFF
>TRBV2|TRBJ2-3|-|TRBD1
TGTGCCAGCAGGTTGACAGGGGGCACAGATACGCAGTATTTT
CASRLTGGTDTQYF
>TRBV27|TRBJ2-3|-|-
TGTGCCAGCATGGACCCGAGCACAGATACGCAGTATTTT
CASMDPSTDTQYF
>TRBV27|TRBJ1-1|few|-
TGTGCCAGCAGTCCCCCGGGGAGGTTAAGAGCTTTCTTT
CASSPPGRLRAFF
>TRBV29-1|TRBJ2-1|-|TRBD1
TGCAGCGTTTTATGGGACAGGGGGCACAATGAGCAGTTCTTC
CSVLWDRGHNEQFF
>TRBV5-6|TRBJ2-1|many|TRBD2
TGTGCCAGCAGCCCGTACGTGGGACTAGCGGGAGGTGAGCAGTTCTTC
CASSPYVGLAGGEQFF
>TRBV6-1|TRBJ1-2|-|TRBD1
TGTGCCAGCAGCCCGACCGATAAGACAGGGAACTATGGCTACACCTTC
CASSPTDKTGNYGYTF
>TRBV5-1|TRBJ2-1|many|TRBD2
TGCGCCAGCAGCCGACAAGCGGGAGGGTCCTACAATGAGCAGTTCTTC
CASSRQAGGSYNEQFF
>TRBV6-4|TRBJ2-2|many|-
TGTGCCAGCAGTGAAAACACCGGGGAGCTGTTTTTT
CASSENTGELFF
>TRBV12-3/TRBV12-4|TRBJ1-2|-|-
TGTGCCAGCAGCGGCCTCAGGGTTTCGGATGGCTACACCTTC
CASSGLRVSDGYTF
>TRBV27|TRBJ2-7|many|-
TGTGCCAGCAGTTTATCGGCTAGCCTGAAGTACGAGCAGTACTTC
CASSLSASLKYEQYF
>TRBV20-1|TRBJ1-3|-|-
TGCAGTGTCCAGGGGTACTCTGGAAACACCATATATTTT
CSVQGYSGNTIYF
>TRBV7-6|TRBJ2-7|-|-
TGTGCCAGCAGCCAGGGGACATCGAGAGCCTACGAGCAGTACTTC
CASSQGTSRAYEQYF
>TRBV5-1|TRBJ2-3|many|-
TGCGCCAGCAGCTTGAGGACAGACATCACAGATACGCAGTATTTT
CASSLRTDITDTQYF
>TRBV20-1|TRBJ1-1|few|-
TGCAGTGCCCTCTTTGTTATAACCACTGAAGCTTTCTTT
CSALFVITTEAFF
>TRBV25-1|TRBJ2-3|few|-
TGTGCCAGCAGTGAATGGGGGCGGAGTCGGGATACGCAGTATTTT
CASSEWGRSRDTQYF